These T cell receptor beta chains were read from a single sample in a study of blood T cell repertoires in COVID-19. Assay used: immunoSEQ multiplex PCR; TCRdb lists only in-frame clones, some missing. The top ten clones hold 0.7% to 0.95% of a sample with under 450,000 clones, approximately 89% of them seen once. Sequenced: PBMCs or T cells enriched from blood (not recorded which). Receptors originate from a woman aged 35 to 49 who had been exposed to COVID-19. Each CDR3 is given with its conserved first and last residue. A D gene is named only where the DNA matches it firmly. Size tells how often a clone was seen (once, few, many) or the class of an expanded clone, and some rows leave it out.

CDR3 DNA,CDR3 protein,D gene,V gene,clone size,J gene
TGTGCCAGCAGCGAGACTAGCGGGAGGGACAATGAGCAGTTCTTC,CASSETSGRDNEQFF,TRBD2,TRBV9,-,TRBJ2-1
TGTGCCAGCAGGGGCGGGACTGAAGCCAAAAACATTCAGTACTTC,CASRGGTEAKNIQYF,-,TRBV7-2,-,TRBJ2-4
TGTGCCAGCAGTTACTGGTCGACAGGGGACAATGAGCAGTTCTTC,CASSYWSTGDNEQFF,TRBD1,TRBV6-2/TRBV6-3,-,TRBJ2-1
TGTGCCAGCAGCTTGGTAGCAGGGGTGGATGAGCAGTTCTTC,CASSLVAGVDEQFF,-,TRBV5-6,-,TRBJ2-1
TGCGCCAGCAAGGACAGGGGAAGTGAAAAACTGTTTTTT,CASKDRGSEKLFF,TRBD1,TRBV10-2,-,TRBJ1-4
TGTGCCAGTAGTACCCTGACAGGGTTCGGGGGCTACACCTTC,CASSTLTGFGGYTF,TRBD1,TRBV19,-,TRBJ1-2
TGTGCCAGCAGTCCGGGACAGGGCTCCTACGAGCAGTACTTC,CASSPGQGSYEQYF,TRBD1,TRBV6-5,many,TRBJ2-7
TGTGCCAGCAGTGAAGCGCCGCAGAACTACGAGCAGTACTTC,CASSEAPQNYEQYF,-,TRBV6-1,-,TRBJ2-7
TGTGCCAGCAAAATGCAAGGGGCCCGCACAGATACGCAGTATTTT,CASKMQGARTDTQYF,-,TRBV2,-,TRBJ2-3
TGTGCCAGTAGTATTAATCGCGGGGGGATCACAGATACGCAGTATTTT,CASSINRGGITDTQYF,TRBD2,TRBV19,-,TRBJ2-3
TGCGCCAGCAGCTTGGACACAGGGGCTAACTATGGCTACACCTTC,CASSLDTGANYGYTF,TRBD1,TRBV5-1,-,TRBJ1-2
TGTGCCAGTACCCAACAGGGGGTAACTGGGGCCAACGTCCTGACTTTC,CASTQQGVTGANVLTF,TRBD1,TRBV19,-,TRBJ2-6
TGTGCCAGCAGTTTATCCGGACTAGCGGGAGTTTGGTGCCATCGTCGACCGGAGACCCAGTACTTC,CASSLSGLAGVWCHRRPETQYF,TRBD2,TRBV27,-,TRBJ2-5
TGTGCCAGCAGTTTATCCGGGACAGGGAGATACGAGCAGTACTTC,CASSLSGTGRYEQYF,TRBD1,TRBV27,few,TRBJ2-7
TGTGCCAGCAGTTACTGGGGCAGGGGAGCCGAGCAGTACTTC,CASSYWGRGAEQYF,-,TRBV6-2/TRBV6-3,-,TRBJ2-7
TGTGCCACCAGCAAAGGACAGGGGGAGGATACGCAGTATTTT,CATSKGQGEDTQYF,TRBD1,TRBV15,-,TRBJ2-3
TGTGCCAGCAGCGCAAGACAGGGAACTCGTGAAGCTTTCTTT,CASSARQGTREAFF,-,TRBV21-1,-,TRBJ1-1
TGTGCCAGTAGTCCTCAGGGTCCTTACAATGAGCAGTTCTTC,CASSPQGPYNEQFF,-,TRBV19,-,TRBJ2-1
TGTGCCAGCAGTGACACGGTACGAAACACTGAAGCTTTCTTT,CASSDTVRNTEAFF,-,TRBV2,once,TRBJ1-1
TGCAGCGTCGTGGGACTAGCGTCCCAAGAGACCCAGTACTTC,CSVVGLASQETQYF,TRBD2,TRBV29-1,-,TRBJ2-5
TGTGCCAGCAGCCAAGATCCGCAGAACTATGGCTACACCTTC,CASSQDPQNYGYTF,-,TRBV3-1/TRBV3-2,-,TRBJ1-2